These 3 T cell receptor beta chains share one sample of origin, sequenced in a study of blood T cell repertoires in COVID-19. The protocol was immunoSEQ multiplex PCR, while the TCRdb copy is restricted to in-frame clones and leaves out a portion. The sample yields over 200,000 clones, roughly 80% seen once. The sequenced sample was peripheral blood. These receptors all come from a human donor in a cohort sampled during active COVID-19.

This clone was detected only a few times. The same CDR3 can be traced to other DNA sequences in this sample. The chain combines TRBV27 with TRBJ1-5, with a possible D match to TRBD1 (5 bases). Trimming shortened V by 8 bases and J by 1 base, and 12 bases separated the two germline ends. Germline V gene sequence: CDR1 MNHEY, CDR2 SMNVEV (reference sequence). The CDR3 spans 14 residues. CDR3 sequence: CASRAGESNQPQHF. The CDR3 coding sequence is TGTGCCAGCCGGGCGGGGGAGAGCAATCAGCCCCAGCATTTT.

This clone has only one observation. V gene TRBV28 combines with J gene TRBJ1-5, with D tentatively TRBD1 (5 bases). This CDR3 contains 15 residues. Germline V gives CDR1 MDHEN, CDR2 SYDVKM. The V gene lost 8 bases and the J gene lost 0 bases, with 14 bases spanning the gap. The DNA of the CDR3 is TGTGCCAGCGGGATACAGGTGAATAGCAATCAGCCCCAGCATTTT. Translated: CASGIQVNSNQPQHF.

The chain joins TRBV29-1 to TRBJ1-2; perhaps TRBD1 as D (5 bases). Deletions cut 5 bases from V and 2 bases from J, with 9 bases between. Germline CDR1 and CDR2: SQVTM and ANQGSEA. The CDR3 spans 12 residues. Here the CDR3 DNA reads TGCAGCGTTTCAGGGAACAACTATGGCTACACCTTC. Amino acid sequence: CSVSGNNYGYTF.